A single sample is the source of the 9 T cell receptor beta chains below, sequenced in a study of breast tumors, draining lymph nodes, adjacent tissues. TCRdb re-called the multiplex PCR reads through MiXCR, storing one row per CDR3 protein. The sample lists roughly 220,000 distinct CDR3 sequences; less than 45% were seen once. Axillary draining lymph nodes of breast cancer patients supplied the node samples. Sequenced sample: axillary lymph node tissue. The receptor set was obtained from a female donor with breast cancer. Some clones in this sample may be carry-over from other donors' samples.

This clonotype was detected only a few times. The chain is built from TRBV28 and TRBJ2-7; D is perhaps TRBD2 (5 bases). CDR1 is MDHEN and CDR2 is SYDVKM in the germline V gene. V gave up 7 bases and J gave up 0 bases, with 10 bases separating them. This CDR3 spans 13 amino acids. DNA of the CDR3: TGTGCCAGCACCCCAGCGGACTCCTACGAGCAGTACTTC. As protein: CASTPADSYEQYF.

For this clonotype: The germline gene is not matched at one end of the junction; a read error may be the cause. The J gene is TRBJ2-3, the V gene TRBV7-9, with TRBD2 matching over 7 bases. This CDR3 is built from 18 residues. Looked up from germline, CDR1 is SEHNR and CDR2 is FQNEAQ (reference sequence). Here the CDR3 reads CASSAATGTTLNTHTQYF. CDR3 nucleotides: TGTGCCAGCAGCGCGGCAACCGGGACTACTTTGAACACACATACGCAGTATTTT.

The rearrangement joins TRBV19 to TRBJ1-2; 9 bases fit TRBD1. V lost 10 bases, J lost 4 bases, and 13 bases stayed unmatched. This CDR3 comprises 15 residues. Germline V gives CDR1 LNHDA, CDR2 SQIVND (reference sequence). The DNA of the CDR3 is TGTGCCACCAGTGGGACAGGGTCTTCTAGCTATGGCTACACCTTC. It yields the protein CATSGTGSSSYGYTF.

This clonotype was seen many times. The V gene is TRBV20-1, the J gene TRBJ2-7; TRBD1 might be the D (6 bases). Per the germline V gene, CDR1 is DFQATT and CDR2 is SNEGSKA (reference sequence). V was shortened by 4 bases and J by 4 bases, with 11 bases between the two germline ends. There are 12 residues in the CDR3. The CDR3: CSAMIQGYEQYF. Here the CDR3 DNA reads TGCAGTGCTATGATACAGGGTTACGAGCAGTACTTC.

In regard to this clonotype: This clone may be a read error of a much larger clone one base away. This rearrangement joins TRBV18 to TRBJ1-6; D remains ambiguous. Trimming pared 3 bases from V and 7 bases from J, leaving 7 bases between. Germline assignment: CDR1 KGHSH and CDR2 LQKENI. The CDR3 covers 13 residues. DNA of the CDR3: TGTGCCAGCTCACCGAAAGGGAATTCACCCCTCCACTTT. This sequence encodes CASSPKGNSPLHF. Full variable domain (rest looked up from reference TRBV18 and TRBJ1-6): NAGVMQNPRHLVRRRGQEARLRCSPMKGHSHVYWYRQLPEEGLKFMVYLQKENIIDESGMPKERFSAEFPKEGPSILRIQQVVRGDSAAYFCASSPKGNSPLHFGNGTRLTVT.

Comment on this clonotype: A read error may produce the germline difference seen at one junction end. V gene TRBV20-1 combines with J gene TRBJ1-2; D gene unclear. This CDR3 contains 13 residues. Germline lookup yields CDR1 DFQATT and CDR2 SNEGSKA (reference sequence). CDR3 bases: TGCAGTGCTAGAGATCTGAGATTCTATGCCTACACCTTC. It specifies CSARDLRFYAYTF.

This clonotype appeared many times. The J gene is TRBJ1-6, the V gene TRBV20-1; 11 positions match TRBD1. V shed 4 bases, J shed 6 bases, and the junction held 5 bases outside the gene matches. The CDR3 has 15 amino acids. Germline assignment: CDR1 DFQATT and CDR2 SNEGSKA (reference sequence). The CDR3 coding sequence is TGCAGTGCTAAGTCCGGGACAGGGGGTAATTCACCCCTCCACTTT. Translated: CSAKSGTGGNSPLHF.

This clonotype was counted at least ten times. The V and J genes are TRBV20-1 and TRBJ1-2, with 10 bases identical to TRBD1. The germline gives CDR1 DFQATT, CDR2 SNEGSKA (reference sequence). This CDR3 spans 17 amino acids. V lost 0 bases to trimming and J lost 8 bases; unmatched junction nucleotides: 15. The CDR3 nucleotides are TGCAGTGCTAGAGATCCGAGGGGGACAGGGGTAATTTACGGCTACACCTTC. Its protein product is CSARDPRGTGVIYGYTF.

This clonotype was seen a single time. CDR3: CAWEGQGEAPLHF. CDR3 DNA: TGTGCCTGGGAGGGACAGGGGGAAGCACCCCTCCACTTT. The chain is built from TRBV11-3 and TRBJ1-6; TRBD1 matches at 11 bases. Losses at the gene ends were 11 bases for V and 11 bases for J; bases not matched to a gene: 8. The CDR3 sequence is 13 residues long. CDR1 is SGHNT, CDR2 YENEEA, per germline.